The rows below give T cell receptor beta chains drawn from one sample of a study of cytomegalovirus exposure and HLA in healthy donors. Repertoires were generated with immunoSEQ multiplex PCR, while TCRdb's copy carries only in-frame clones and drops some. This sample's table reports approximately 100,000 clones. The sample consisted of PBMCs. Receptors originate from a man aged 35 to 55 in good health and CMV-seronegative. CDR3s include the opening cysteine and the closing phenylalanine or tryptophan. D genes are given only for firm matches.

J gene	D gene	V gene	CDR3 length	CDR3 protein	CDR3 DNA
TRBJ2-7	.	TRBV12-2	16	CASRFCRKELDGEQYF	TGTGCAAGTCGCTTTTGCAGGAAGGAATTGGATGGCGAGCAGTACTTC
TRBJ2-6	.	TRBV10-3	16	CAISESGASGANVLTF	TGTGCCATCAGTGAGTCGGGGGCCTCTGGGGCCAACGTCCTGACTTTC
TRBJ2-7	TRBD2	TRBV11-2	16	CASSLLGSGVNYEQYF	TGTGCCAGCAGCTTATTGGGTAGCGGGGTAAATTACGAGCAGTACTTC
TRBJ2-7	TRBD1	TRBV15	15	CATSRPGQGAREQYF	TGTGCCACCAGCAGGCCGGGACAGGGGGCGCGTGAGCAGTACTTC
TRBJ2-6	.	TRBV29-1	15	CSVDLTAQGSNVLTF	TGCAGCGTTGATCTTACGGCCCAGGGGTCCAACGTCCTGACTTTC
TRBJ2-6	.	TRBV9	17	CASSAGQSLSGANVLTF	TGTGCCAGCTCCGCCGGACAGTCCCTCTCTGGGGCCAACGTCCTGACTTTC
TRBJ1-2	.	TRBV6-5	14	CASSEDSRNYGYTF	TGTGCCAGCAGTGAGGACAGTCGTAACTATGGCTACACCTTC
TRBJ2-1	TRBD2	TRBV30	14	CAWSAAGAYNEQFF	TGTGCCTGGAGTGCGGCGGGGGCCTACAATGAGCAGTTCTTC
TRBJ2-3	TRBD2	TRBV7-9	14	CASSLTSAGDTQYF	TGTGCCAGCAGCTTGACTAGCGCGGGGGATACGCAGTATTTT
TRBJ1-1	.	TRBV7-2	14	CASSLVGADTEAFF	TGTGCCAGCAGCTTAGTAGGGGCGGACACTGAAGCTTTCTTT
TRBJ1-1	.	TRBV6-1	13	CASKTELNTEAFF	TGTGCCAGCAAGACAGAACTGAACACTGAAGCTTTCTTT
TRBJ1-2	.	TRBV30	13	CAWSLTGPYGYTF	TGTGCCTGGAGTCTTACAGGGCCTTATGGCTACACCTTC
TRBJ1-4	TRBD1	TRBV4-1	14	CASSQDGTGGKLFF	TGCGCCAGCAGCCAAGATGGTACAGGGGGAAAACTGTTTTTT
TRBJ2-1	.	TRBV13	15	CASSPQTVSYNEQFF	TGTGCCAGCAGCCCCCAGACAGTATCCTACAATGAGCAGTTCTTC
TRBJ1-6	TRBD1	TRBV2	14	CASTGQGDNSPLHF	TGTGCCAGCACCGGACAGGGGGATAATTCACCCCTCCACTTT
TRBJ2-2	TRBD2	TRBV7-2	16	CASSKEASGNTGELFF	TGTGCCAGCAGCAAAGAGGCTAGCGGAAACACCGGGGAGCTGTTTTTT
TRBJ2-3	TRBD2	TRBV5-6	14	CASSLGGGLPEQYF	TGTGCCAGCAGCTTGGGCGGGGGGCTCCCCGAGCAGTATTTT
TRBJ2-7	TRBD1	TRBV6-1	14	CASMQGQGNHEQYF	TGTGCCAGCATGCAGGGACAGGGGAACCACGAGCAGTACTTC
TRBJ2-5	TRBD2	TRBV4-1	16	CASSQESSGSWETQYF	TGCGCCAGCAGCCAAGAGTCCAGCGGGAGCTGGGAGACCCAGTACTTC
TRBJ2-7	TRBD1	TRBV19	14	CASSSGTGDYEQYF	TGTGCCAGTAGTTCCGGGACAGGGGACTACGAGCAGTACTTC
TRBJ2-1	TRBD1	TRBV19	12	CASTGQRSEQFF	TGTGCCAGTACGGGACAGCGTAGTGAGCAGTTCTTC
TRBJ1-4	TRBD1	TRBV29-1	14	CSARRTGVNEKLFF	TGCAGCGCCAGAAGGACAGGGGTTAATGAAAAACTGTTTTTT
TRBJ1-1	TRBD1	TRBV7-9	15	CASSRGQGGYTEAFF	TGTGCCAGCAGCCGCGGACAGGGGGGGTATACTGAAGCTTTCTTT
TRBJ2-3	TRBD2	TRBV27	16	CASSPHPGGSTDTQYF	TGTGCCAGCAGTCCCCATCCGGGGGGGAGCACAGATACGCAGTATTTT
TRBJ1-2	.	TRBV6-1	14	CASSESGSMYDYTF	TGTGCCAGCAGTGAATCGGGATCTATGTACGACTACACCTTC
TRBJ2-3	TRBD2	TRBV2	16	CASSTHAAGYQDTQYF	TGTGCCAGCAGTACCCATGCAGCGGGATACCAAGATACGCAGTATTTT